The 26 T cell receptor beta chains in this list originate from one sample, sequenced in a study of T cells in Graves' hyperthyroidism and ophthalmopathy. TCR beta CDR3 region amplification was performed from RNA transcripts. The HTBI primer set was used in a first-round RT-PCR of the TCR CDR3. TCRdb ran MiXCR on the multiplex PCR reads and lists one entry per CDR3 protein. The data show approximately 600,000 distinct CDR3 sequences, with approximately 15% seen just once and approximately 6.4% held by the top ten. The sample consisted of blood. All receptors come from a woman aged 18-30 years with Graves' ophthalmopathy.

This clonotype was recorded at least ten times. V and J are TRBV28 and TRBJ2-7, with 8 nucleotides matching TRBD2. V lost 7 bases and J lost 2; bases outside the gene matches: 7. The CDR3 length is 14 residues. CDR1 MDHEN and CDR2 SYDVKM come from the germline V gene. CDR3 amino acids: CASTLPGGTYEQYF. Here the CDR3 DNA reads TGTGCCAGCACCCTACCGGGGGGGACCTACGAGCAGTACTTC.

This clonotype has ten or more counts. The chain combines TRBV11-1 with TRBJ2-5; D possibly corresponds to TRBD1 (5 bases). Germline V gene data show CDR1 as SGHAT and CDR2 as FQDESV (reference sequence). The CDR3 is 14 amino acids. V lost 1 base and J lost 5, with 11 bases in between. Written as DNA, the CDR3 is TGTGCCAGCAGCTTAGTAGGGGCTAGGGAGACCCAGTACTTC. Residues: CASSLVGARETQYF. Full variable domain (outside the CDR3, taken from reference TRBV11-1 and TRBJ2-5): EAEVAQSPRYKITEKSQAVAFWCDPISGHATLYWYRQILGQGPELLVQFQDESVVDDSQLPKDRFSAERLKGVDSTLKIQPAELGDSAMYLCASSLVGARETQYFGPGTRLLVL.

In this sample, this clonotype turned up a few times. The V and J genes are TRBV6-1 and TRBJ1-5, with TRBD1 matching over 7 bases. CDR1 and CDR2 from the germline V gene are MNHNS and SASEGT. The trim removed 5 bases at V and 0 bases at J, leaving 19 bases unmatched. This CDR3 region has 20 residues. This CDR3 reads CASSQDGSTAGGVSNQPQHF. DNA of the CDR3: TGTGCCAGCAGTCAAGACGGGTCAACGGCAGGGGGAGTTAGCAATCAGCCCCAGCATTTT.

The CDR3 reads CAWREGFSGNTIYF. The CDR3 DNA reads TGTGCCTGGAGGGAGGGTTTCTCTGGAAACACCATATATTTT. The chain employs TRBV30 and TRBJ1-3; D not certain. Trimming cost V 3 bases and J 0 bases, with 9 bases left between them. In germline, CDR1 is GTSNPN, CDR2 SVGIG (reference sequence). CDR3 size: 14 residues. Combining the CDR3 with reference TRBV30 and TRBJ1-3 gives the whole variable domain SQTIHQWPATLVQPVGSPLSLECTVEGTSNPNLYWYRQAAGRGLQLLFYSVGIGQISSEVPQNLSASRPQDRQFILSSKKLLLSDSGFYLCAWREGFSGNTIYFGEGSWLTVV.

In this sample, this clonotype turned up many times. V and J are TRBV28 and TRBJ2-1; 11 bases agree with TRBD2. Germline-derived CDR1 and CDR2 are MDHEN and SYDVKM. This CDR3 region has 15 residues. V was pared by 8 bases and J by 5 bases, with 8 bases of the junction left unmatched. The CDR3 DNA reads TGTGCCAGCTCACCCGGACTAGCGGGTAACAATGAGCAGTTCTTC. It yields the protein CASSPGLAGNNEQFF.

Many counts were recorded for this clonotype. The V gene is TRBV12-3 or TRBV12-4, the J gene TRBJ2-2, with 8 nucleotides matching TRBD1. V shed 5 bases, J shed 1 base, and the junction held 3 bases outside the gene matches. This CDR3 is built from 15 residues. DNA of the CDR3: TGTGCCAGCAGTCAGGGACAGGTGAACACCGGGGAGCTGTTTTTT. Translating gives CASSQGQVNTGELFF.

This clonotype was seen ten or more times. This chain uses TRBV29-1 with TRBJ1-4; a possible D gene is TRBD1 (5 bases). CDR3 length: 14 amino acids. Trimming took 3 bases from V and 0 from J, leaving 8 bases between them. Germline CDR1 and CDR2: SQVTM and ANQGSEA. The CDR3 nucleotides are TGCAGCGTTGAGGGGGGAGCAACTAATGAAAAACTGTTTTTT. Amino acid sequence: CSVEGGATNEKLFF.

This clonotype was counted many times. The V call is TRBV15, the J call TRBJ1-5, with unresolved D. The V gene lost 1 base and the J gene lost 4 bases, with 11 bases spanning the gap. Germline CDR1 LNHNV, CDR2 YYDKDF (reference sequence). The CDR3 consists of 15 residues. CDR3 sequence reads: CATSRGGGSNQPQHF. For the CDR3, the DNA is TGTGCCACCAGCAGAGGAGGTGGGTCAAATCAGCCCCAGCATTTT.

This clonotype was counted ten times or more. J is TRBJ1-2 and V is TRBV6-1; D call uncertain. This CDR3 has 13 amino acids. The V gene lost 6 bases and the J gene lost 1 base, with 9 bases spanning the gap. Per germline, CDR1 MNHNS and CDR2 SASEGT. CDR3 coding DNA: TGTGCCAGCAGATTGACCGATAACTATGGCTACACCTTC. Its protein product is CASRLTDNYGYTF.

This clonotype was seen ten or more times. The J gene is TRBJ1-2, the V gene TRBV5-1; tentatively, D is TRBD1 (6 bases). The CDR3 runs to 13 residues. CDR1 and CDR2 (germline): SGHRS, YFSETQ. Trimming pared 4 bases from V and 6 bases from J, leaving 13 bases between. The DNA for the CDR3 is TGCGCCAGCAGCAGGGAGGGGGGGAATGGCTACACCTTC. The encoded protein is CASSREGGNGYTF.

This clonotype was detected many times. The chain carries TRBV7-2 and TRBJ1-4; tentatively, D is TRBD1 (6 bases). Per germline, CDR1 SGHTA and CDR2 FQGNSA. The V end was cut by 5 bases, the J end by 4 bases, with 14 bases between. The CDR3 length is 15 residues. CDR3 bases: TGTGCCAGCAGCACGCGACAGGCTTATAATGAAAAACTGTTTTTT. Residues: CASSTRQAYNEKLFF.

The chain recombines TRBV6-8 with TRBJ1-5; D is uncertain. Trimming cost V 0 bases and J 3 bases, with 12 bases left between them. The germline V gene encodes CDR1 MNHGY and CDR2 SAAAGT. CDR3 length: 16 amino acids. The CDR3 DNA follows: TGTGCCAGCAGTTACTCGATCGGGCCGACCAATCAGCCCCAGCATTTT. Translating it yields CASSYSIGPTNQPQHF.

The chain joins TRBV30 to TRBJ2-3, with D possibly TRBD1 on 5 matching bases. Trimming cost V 1 base and J 2 bases, with 13 bases left between them. CDR1 and CDR2 from the germline V gene are GTSNPN and SVGIG (reference sequence). CDR3 length: 15 residues. The CDR3 nucleotides are TGTGCCTGGAGTGGCTGGGGCGCGGCCACAGATACGCAGTATTTT. It is translated as CAWSGWGAATDTQYF.

The chain combines TRBV20-1 with TRBJ2-7; 12 bases line up with TRBD2. This CDR3 has 14 amino acids. The J segment lost 2 bases and the V segment lost 6 bases, leaving 5 bases of the junction unmatched. Germline V gene lookup returns CDR1 DFQATT and CDR2 SNEGSKA (reference sequence). The CDR3 coding sequence is TGCAGTGCGACTGGACTAGCGGGAACCTACGAGCAGTACTTC. Protein sequence: CSATGLAGTYEQYF.

Ten or more counts support this clonotype. The chain couples TRBV4-1 to TRBJ2-7, with D uncertain. CDR3 size: 14 residues. Between the trimmed V and J ends, which lost 1 base and 3 bases, there was a span of 10 bases. Germline CDR1 and CDR2: MGHRA and YSYEKL. The CDR3: CASSQVAAVYEQYF. The CDR3 nucleotides read TGCGCCAGCAGCCAAGTTGCGGCCGTCTACGAGCAGTACTTC.

This clonotype has ten or more counts. V and J are TRBV12-3 or TRBV12-4 and TRBJ2-3, with a possible D match to TRBD2 (6 bases). The CDR3 has 18 residues. V lost 5 bases and J 4 bases, leaving 25 bases between the germline ends. CDR3 protein: CASSPITPWAGPPDTQYF. The CDR3 nucleotides read TGTGCCAGCAGTCCTATCACCCCCTGGGCGGGACCCCCAGATACGCAGTATTTT.

In this sample, this clonotype turned up many times. The CDR3 DNA sequence: TGTGCCAGCAGAGACAAACTAGCACTTAGCACAGATACGCAGTATTTT. It translates to CASRDKLALSTDTQYF. This chain links TRBV4-2 with TRBJ2-3, with D perhaps TRBD2 (6 bases). The CDR3 loop spans 16 amino acids. Germline assignment: CDR1 LGHNA and CDR2 YNFKEQ. The germline V and J ends were trimmed by 6 bases and 0 bases, with 16 bases remaining between them.

This chain joins TRBV20-1 and TRBJ1-1; 7 nucleotides line up with TRBD1. The length of the CDR3 is 14 residues. Germline V CDR1 and CDR2: DFQATT, SNEGSKA (reference sequence). Unmatched junction bases numbered 9, after V lost 7 bases and J lost 1 base. The chain's CDR3 is CSVLDRTRNTEAFF. The CDR3 DNA reads TGCAGTGTCCTGGACAGGACTCGGAACACTGAAGCTTTCTTT.

There are many counts of this clonotype. V and J are TRBV7-9 and TRBJ2-1, with D perhaps matching TRBD2 (6 bases). CDR1 is SEHNR, CDR2 FQNEAQ, per germline (reference sequence). V was shortened by 3 bases and J by 9 bases, with 12 bases between the two germline ends. The length of the CDR3 is 13 residues. The CDR3 sequence: CASSFNPEGEQFF. As DNA, the CDR3 is TGTGCCAGCAGCTTTAACCCGGAGGGTGAGCAGTTCTTC.

This clonotype was seen many times. This rearrangement joins TRBV12-3 or TRBV12-4 to TRBJ1-5, with D unclear. CDR3 size: 13 residues. V lost 3 bases, J lost 1 base, and 4 bases lay in between. In DNA, the CDR3 is TGTGCCAGCAGTTTTTTCAGCAATCAGCCCCAGCATTTT. This sequence encodes CASSFFSNQPQHF.

This clonotype occurred a few times. This rearrangement joins TRBV6-1 to TRBJ2-1; 9 positions match TRBD2. The V segment lost 7 bases and the J segment 7 bases; nucleotides outside the gene matches: 17. Germline lookup yields CDR1 MNHNS and CDR2 SASEGT. The CDR3 is 17 amino acids. The CDR3 here is CASTQGGGLAGGNEQFF. In DNA form, the CDR3 reads TGTGCCAGCACCCAGGGAGGGGGACTAGCAGGGGGAAATGAGCAGTTCTTC.

This clonotype has a handful of counts. J is TRBJ2-7 and V is TRBV5-6; D assignment may be TRBD1 or TRBD2 (7 bases each). The CDR3 sequence is 15 residues long. CDR1 SGHDT and CDR2 YYEEEE come from the germline V gene. Between the trimmed V and J ends, which lost 4 bases and 0 bases, there was a span of 14 bases. The CDR3 spells CASSLRGGNSYEQYF. Written as DNA, the CDR3 is TGTGCCAGCAGCCTCAGGGGGGGAAACTCCTACGAGCAGTACTTC.

This rearrangement joins TRBV18 to TRBJ2-7; 14 bases align to TRBD2. CDR1 and CDR2 from the germline V gene are KGHSH and LQKENI. The trim removed 6 bases at V and 2 bases at J, leaving 6 bases unmatched. This CDR3 spans 16 amino acids. The CDR3 region is CASSIGTSGSPYEQYF. CDR3 sequence (DNA): TGTGCCAGCTCCATTGGGACTAGCGGGAGCCCCTACGAGCAGTACTTC.

The V call is TRBV4-3, the J call TRBJ1-5; D is undetermined. Trimming pared 0 bases from V and 0 bases from J, leaving 9 bases between. CDR3 length: 16 amino acids. The V gene's germline CDR1 is LGHNA and CDR2 YSLEER. The CDR3 region is CASSQDVSDSNQPQHF. The CDR3 DNA reads TGCGCCAGCAGCCAAGATGTCAGCGATAGCAATCAGCCCCAGCATTTT.

In this sample, this clonotype turned up many times. V is TRBV12-3 or TRBV12-4 and J is TRBJ1-2, with D perhaps matching TRBD1 (6 bases). The CDR3 runs to 13 residues. V was shortened by 3 bases and J by 4 bases, with 9 bases between the two germline ends. The CDR3 region has the DNA TGTGCCAGCAGTTTTCCAGGGGTCTATGGCTACACCTTC. Translating it yields CASSFPGVYGYTF.

At least ten counts were recorded for this clonotype. CDR3 amino acids: CASSAGGRGQETQYF. The CDR3 bases are TGTGCCAGCAGTGCAGGGGGCCGGGGCCAAGAGACCCAGTACTTC. The rearrangement links TRBV28 to TRBJ2-5; TRBD1 aligns across 8 bases. The V and J ends lost 5 bases and 1 base, in that order; junction bases with no gene match: 6. The CDR3 totals 15 residues. Germline values: CDR1 MDHEN, CDR2 SYDVKM.